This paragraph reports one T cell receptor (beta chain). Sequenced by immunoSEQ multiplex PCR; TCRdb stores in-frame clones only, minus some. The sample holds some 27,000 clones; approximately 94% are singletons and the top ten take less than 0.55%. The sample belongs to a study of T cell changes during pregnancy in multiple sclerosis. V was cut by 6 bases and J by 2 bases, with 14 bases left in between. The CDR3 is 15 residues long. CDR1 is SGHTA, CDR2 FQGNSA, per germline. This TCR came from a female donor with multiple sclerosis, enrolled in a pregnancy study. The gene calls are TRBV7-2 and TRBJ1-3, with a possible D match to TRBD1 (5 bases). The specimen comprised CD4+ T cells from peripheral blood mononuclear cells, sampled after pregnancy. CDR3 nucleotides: TGTGCCAGCAGGCCCGGTGGGGGGACTGGAAACACCATATATTTT. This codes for CASRPGGGTGNTIYF. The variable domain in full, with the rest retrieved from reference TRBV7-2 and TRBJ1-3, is GAGVSQSPSNKVTEKGKDVELRCDPISGHTALYWYRQSLGQGLEFLIYFQGNSAPDKSGLPSDRFSAERTGGSVSTLTIQRTQQEDSAVYLCASRPGGGTGNTIYFGEGSWLTVV.